This TCR beta chain comes out of a study of control samples from healthy donors and cancer patients. Using immunoSEQ multiplex PCR, the repertoire was profiled, and TCRdb retains in-frame clones only, with some absent. The sample gives 69,000 or so clones, approximately 94% of which show up once; under 3.5% is in the top ten. Trimming pared 4 bases from V and 5 bases from J, leaving 15 bases between. The V gene's germline CDR1 is PRHDT and CDR2 FYEKMQ (reference sequence). The CDR3 runs 15 residues. The receptor's source is a woman under 40 in good health. The chain links TRBV13 to TRBJ1-5, with D possibly TRBD1 on 5 matching bases. The sequenced material came from blood. CDR3 nucleotides: TGTGCCAGCAGCTCCTCCGAGGGACCATATCAGCCCCAGCATTTT. Amino acids: CASSSSEGPYQPQHF.